The clone carrying this T cell receptor beta chain was observed a few times. Its antigen is undetermined. A much larger clone lies one base from this, so it may be a read error. Germline DNA was also extracted, and blood RNA derived from unsorted whole blood. The authors collected approximately 4.2 milliliters of peripheral blood before surgery. The CDR3 sequence is 15 residues long. In germline, CDR1 is SGHVS, CDR2 FQNEAQ. V lost 1 base to trimming and J lost 7 bases; unmatched junction nucleotides: 3. Constant-region priming of about 500 ng total RNA yielded TCR beta cDNA. ARM-PCR was slightly modified, and three nested multiplex PCR rounds with it gave rise to the TCR beta libraries. It was with TRBV1-TRBV30 forward primers and a C-beta reverse primer that the first two PCR rounds were run, at roughly 10 cycles each. TCRdb called the multiplex PCR reads again in MiXCR, with one record for every CDR3 protein. Of hundreds of thousands of distinct CDR3 sequences listed, around three fifths are singletons.

These data originate in a study of tumor-infiltrating lymphocytes in primary liver carcinoma. For the study at large: Aged between 30 and 69 years, the patients were men and women. Tumors, staged T1-T3 N0M0, spanned about 4.2 to 11 cm. General study findings and limits: A significantly higher top-250-clone fraction was recorded for tumors than for blood (p = 0.039).

The sequence derives from a woman in her thirties with primary liver carcinoma and hepatitis B virus infection. The genes are TRBV7-8 and TRBJ2-1; 11 bases agree with TRBD2. Sequencing input: peripheral blood. In DNA form, the CDR3 reads TGTGCCAGCAGCTTAGAACTAGCGGGAGTTAATGAGCAGTTCTTC. Its protein product is CASSLELAGVNEQFF.